This T cell receptor (beta chain) was profiled in a study of human T cells and chemical hapten exposure. Study-level information: Donors were sensitized with 2% DPC on the upper inner arm. Largely, small differences in pooled library volume made per-sample TCR yields vary. General study results and limits: While controls formed fewer of them, expanded TCRs formed significantly more large CDR3 similarity clusters.

How the authors handled the data: Samples had a median of about 95,000 TCRs, ranging roughly 20,000 to 700,000. One entry per CDR3 protein, called by TCRdb with MiXCR from the RACE reads. TCRdb's processing, not the study's, gives the V and J calls here. The data contain about 70,000 distinct CDR3 sequences, 9.8% of them singletons. Sample time point: patch test 1, 2 weeks after DPC sensitization. The treatment denotes: therapeutic diphenylcyclopropenone sensitization with weekly scalp DPC. V was shortened by 0 bases and J by 4 bases, with 12 bases between the two germline ends. The CDR3 contains 15 residues. The germline V gene has CDR1 PRHDT and CDR2 FYEKMQ (reference sequence). This clonotype was found many times. The target antigen is unknown.

V is TRBV13 and J is TRBJ1-1, with D possibly TRBD1 on 6 matching bases. This sequence originates from a woman in her 40s with alopecia areata. Some clones in this sample may be carry-over from other donors' samples. The sequences come from whole blood, collected in connection with sensitization to the hapten diphenylcyclopropenone (DPC). The CDR3 sequence: CASSLGDRTLTEAFF. The CDR3 region has the DNA TGTGCCAGCAGCTTAGGCGACAGGACGCTCACTGAAGCTTTCTTT.